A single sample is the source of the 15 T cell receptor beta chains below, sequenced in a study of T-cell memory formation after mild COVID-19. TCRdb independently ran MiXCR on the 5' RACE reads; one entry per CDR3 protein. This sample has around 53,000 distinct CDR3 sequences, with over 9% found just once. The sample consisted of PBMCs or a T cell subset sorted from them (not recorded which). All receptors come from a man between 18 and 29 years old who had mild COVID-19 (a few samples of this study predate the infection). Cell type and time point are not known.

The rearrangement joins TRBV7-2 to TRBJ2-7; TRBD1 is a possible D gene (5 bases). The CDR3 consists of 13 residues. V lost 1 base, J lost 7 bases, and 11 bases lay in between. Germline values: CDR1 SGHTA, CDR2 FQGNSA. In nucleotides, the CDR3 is TGTGCCAGCAGCTTAGGACAGCTTGGGGAGCAGTACTTC. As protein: CASSLGQLGEQYF.

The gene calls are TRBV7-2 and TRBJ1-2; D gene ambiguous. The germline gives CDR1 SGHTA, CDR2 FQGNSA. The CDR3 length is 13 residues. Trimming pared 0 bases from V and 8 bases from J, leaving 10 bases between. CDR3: CASSLAAGQGYTF. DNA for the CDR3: TGTGCCAGCAGCTTAGCGGCAGGTCAAGGCTACACCTTC.

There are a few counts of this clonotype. CDR3 sequence: CSAPVGQVNQPQHF. CDR3 coding DNA: TGCAGTGCCCCAGTGGGGCAGGTCAATCAGCCCCAGCATTTT. V usage is TRBV20-1 and J usage is TRBJ1-5; tentative D call: TRBD1 (5 bases). The CDR3 has 14 residues. The V end was cut by 6 bases, the J end by 3 bases, with 15 bases between. Germline CDR1 is DFQATT and CDR2 is SNEGSKA (reference sequence).

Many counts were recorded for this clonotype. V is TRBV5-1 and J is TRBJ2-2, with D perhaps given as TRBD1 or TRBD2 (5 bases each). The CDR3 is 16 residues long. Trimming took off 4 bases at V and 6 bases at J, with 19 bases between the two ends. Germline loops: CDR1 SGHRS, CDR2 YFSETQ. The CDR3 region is CASSVIPGPASGELFF. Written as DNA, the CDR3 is TGCGCCAGCAGCGTTATTCCGGGACCAGCCTCCGGGGAGCTGTTTTTT.

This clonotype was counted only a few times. CDR3 region: CASNTGSWTGELFF. The CDR3 DNA follows: TGTGCCAGCAATACAGGGAGTTGGACCGGGGAGCTGTTTTTT. The chain joins TRBV5-5 to TRBJ2-2; weak D call: TRBD1 (6 bases). The CDR3 has 14 residues. Germline V gives CDR1 SGHKS, CDR2 YYEKEE (reference sequence). V shed 6 bases and J shed 5 bases, with 14 bases lying between them.

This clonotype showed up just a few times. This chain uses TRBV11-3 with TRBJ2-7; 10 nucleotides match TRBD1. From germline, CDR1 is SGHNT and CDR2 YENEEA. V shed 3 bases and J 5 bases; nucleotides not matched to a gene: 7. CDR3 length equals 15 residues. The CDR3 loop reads CASSFSRDRGHEQYF. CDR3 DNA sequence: TGTGCCAGCAGCTTCAGTAGGGACAGGGGACACGAGCAGTACTTC.

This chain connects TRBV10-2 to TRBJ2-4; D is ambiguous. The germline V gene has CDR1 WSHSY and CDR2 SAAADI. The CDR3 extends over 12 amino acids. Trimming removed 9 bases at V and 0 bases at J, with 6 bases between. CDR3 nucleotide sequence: TGCGCCAGTTCAATAGCCAAAAACATTCAGTACTTC. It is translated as CASSIAKNIQYF.

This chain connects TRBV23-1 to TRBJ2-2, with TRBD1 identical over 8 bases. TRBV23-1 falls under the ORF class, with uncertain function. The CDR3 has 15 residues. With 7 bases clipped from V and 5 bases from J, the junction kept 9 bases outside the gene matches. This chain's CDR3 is CASTCGQGGTGELFF. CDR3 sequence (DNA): TGCGCCAGCACTTGTGGACAGGGTGGAACCGGGGAGCTGTTTTTT.

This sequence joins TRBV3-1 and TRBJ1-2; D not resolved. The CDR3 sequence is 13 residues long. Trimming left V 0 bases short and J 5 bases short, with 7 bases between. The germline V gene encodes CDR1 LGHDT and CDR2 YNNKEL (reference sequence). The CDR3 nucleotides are TGTGCCAGCAGCCAAGAAGGCTTTTATGGCTACACCTTC. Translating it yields CASSQEGFYGYTF.

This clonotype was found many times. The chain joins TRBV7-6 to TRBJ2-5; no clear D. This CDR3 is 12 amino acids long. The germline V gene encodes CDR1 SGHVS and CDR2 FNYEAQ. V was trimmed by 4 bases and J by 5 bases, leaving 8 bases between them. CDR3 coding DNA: TGTGCCAGCAGCTCTCTCTCGGAGACCCAGTACTTC. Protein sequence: CASSSLSETQYF.

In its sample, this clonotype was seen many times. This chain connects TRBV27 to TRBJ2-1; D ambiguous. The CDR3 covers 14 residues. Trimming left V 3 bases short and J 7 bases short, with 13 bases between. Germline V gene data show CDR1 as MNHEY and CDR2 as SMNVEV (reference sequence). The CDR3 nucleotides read TGTGCCAGCAGTTTGAAGTGGGCGGCGAATGAGCAGTTCTTC. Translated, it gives CASSLKWAANEQFF.

In nucleotides, the CDR3 is TGTGCCAGCAGCCAAGGCCCTAGCGAGACCTACAATGAGCAGTTCTTC. This sequence encodes CASSQGPSETYNEQFF. This chain connects TRBV4-2 to TRBJ2-1, with D tentatively TRBD2 (6 bases). The CDR3 runs 16 residues. Germline CDR1 LGHNA, CDR2 YNFKEQ. Trimming removed 1 base from V and 2 bases from J, with 12 bases in between.

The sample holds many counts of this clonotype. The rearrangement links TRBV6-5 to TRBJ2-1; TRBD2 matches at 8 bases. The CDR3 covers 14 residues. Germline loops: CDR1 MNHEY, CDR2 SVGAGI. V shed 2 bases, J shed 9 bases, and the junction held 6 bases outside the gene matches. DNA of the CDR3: TGTGCCAGCAGTTACGGAGCGGGGGTTCGTGAGCAGTTCTTC. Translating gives CASSYGAGVREQFF.

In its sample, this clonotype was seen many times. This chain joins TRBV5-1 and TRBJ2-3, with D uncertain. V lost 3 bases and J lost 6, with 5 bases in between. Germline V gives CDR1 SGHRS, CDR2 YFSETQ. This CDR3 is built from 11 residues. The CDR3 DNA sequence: TGCGCCAGCAGCTATGGGGATACGCAGTATTTT. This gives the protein CASSYGDTQYF. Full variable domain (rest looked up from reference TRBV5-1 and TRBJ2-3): KAGVTQTPRYLIKTRGQQVTLSCSPISGHRSVSWYQQTPGQGLQFLFEYFSETQRNKGNFPGRFSGRQFSNSRSEMNVSTLELGDSALYLCASSYGDTQYFGPGTRLTVL.

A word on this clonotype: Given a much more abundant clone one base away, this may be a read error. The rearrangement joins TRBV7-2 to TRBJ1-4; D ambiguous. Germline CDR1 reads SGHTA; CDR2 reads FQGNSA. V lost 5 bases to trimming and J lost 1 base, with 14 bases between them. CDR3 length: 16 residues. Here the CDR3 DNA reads TGTGCCAGCAGCCCCCGGCCGTACGAAACTAATGAAAAACTGTTTTTT. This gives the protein CASSPRPYETNEKLFF.